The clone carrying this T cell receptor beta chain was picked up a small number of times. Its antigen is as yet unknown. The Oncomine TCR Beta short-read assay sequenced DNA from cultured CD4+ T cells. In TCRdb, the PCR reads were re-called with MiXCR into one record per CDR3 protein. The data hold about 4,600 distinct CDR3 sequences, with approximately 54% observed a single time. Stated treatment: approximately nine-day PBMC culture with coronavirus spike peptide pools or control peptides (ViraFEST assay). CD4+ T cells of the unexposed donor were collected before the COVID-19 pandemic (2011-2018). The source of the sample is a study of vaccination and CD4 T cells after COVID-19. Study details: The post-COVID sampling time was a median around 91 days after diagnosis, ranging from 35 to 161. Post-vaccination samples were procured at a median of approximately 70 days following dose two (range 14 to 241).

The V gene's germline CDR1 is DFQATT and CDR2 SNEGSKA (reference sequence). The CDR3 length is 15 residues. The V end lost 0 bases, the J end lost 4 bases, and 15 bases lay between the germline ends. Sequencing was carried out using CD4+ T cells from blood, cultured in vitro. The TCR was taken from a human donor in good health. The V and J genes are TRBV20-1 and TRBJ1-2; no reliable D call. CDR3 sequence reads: CSARDPARRSYGYTF. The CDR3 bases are TGCAGTGCTAGAGATCCGGCCAGGCGCAGCTATGGCTACACCTTC.